The present entry profiles one TCR beta chain with its context. Profiling relied on immunoSEQ multiplex PCR, and the TCRdb table lists in-frame clones only, not all of them. The sample has just under 350,000 clones; approximately 91% are singletons. These data originate in a study of blood T cell repertoires in COVID-19. V was trimmed by 4 bases and J by 6 bases, leaving 21 bases between them. CDR1 and CDR2 from the germline V gene are SGDLS and YYNGEE. This CDR3 comprises 16 residues. V usage is TRBV9 and J usage is TRBJ2-3, with D perhaps TRBD2 (7 bases). The sample consisted of peripheral blood. The clonotype comes from a woman in her 70s with COVID-19, enrolled during active disease. Here the CDR3 reads CASSRRGDNSPDTQYF. CDR3 sequence (DNA): TGTGCCAGCAGCCGCCGGGGGGACAACTCTCCTGATACGCAGTATTTT.